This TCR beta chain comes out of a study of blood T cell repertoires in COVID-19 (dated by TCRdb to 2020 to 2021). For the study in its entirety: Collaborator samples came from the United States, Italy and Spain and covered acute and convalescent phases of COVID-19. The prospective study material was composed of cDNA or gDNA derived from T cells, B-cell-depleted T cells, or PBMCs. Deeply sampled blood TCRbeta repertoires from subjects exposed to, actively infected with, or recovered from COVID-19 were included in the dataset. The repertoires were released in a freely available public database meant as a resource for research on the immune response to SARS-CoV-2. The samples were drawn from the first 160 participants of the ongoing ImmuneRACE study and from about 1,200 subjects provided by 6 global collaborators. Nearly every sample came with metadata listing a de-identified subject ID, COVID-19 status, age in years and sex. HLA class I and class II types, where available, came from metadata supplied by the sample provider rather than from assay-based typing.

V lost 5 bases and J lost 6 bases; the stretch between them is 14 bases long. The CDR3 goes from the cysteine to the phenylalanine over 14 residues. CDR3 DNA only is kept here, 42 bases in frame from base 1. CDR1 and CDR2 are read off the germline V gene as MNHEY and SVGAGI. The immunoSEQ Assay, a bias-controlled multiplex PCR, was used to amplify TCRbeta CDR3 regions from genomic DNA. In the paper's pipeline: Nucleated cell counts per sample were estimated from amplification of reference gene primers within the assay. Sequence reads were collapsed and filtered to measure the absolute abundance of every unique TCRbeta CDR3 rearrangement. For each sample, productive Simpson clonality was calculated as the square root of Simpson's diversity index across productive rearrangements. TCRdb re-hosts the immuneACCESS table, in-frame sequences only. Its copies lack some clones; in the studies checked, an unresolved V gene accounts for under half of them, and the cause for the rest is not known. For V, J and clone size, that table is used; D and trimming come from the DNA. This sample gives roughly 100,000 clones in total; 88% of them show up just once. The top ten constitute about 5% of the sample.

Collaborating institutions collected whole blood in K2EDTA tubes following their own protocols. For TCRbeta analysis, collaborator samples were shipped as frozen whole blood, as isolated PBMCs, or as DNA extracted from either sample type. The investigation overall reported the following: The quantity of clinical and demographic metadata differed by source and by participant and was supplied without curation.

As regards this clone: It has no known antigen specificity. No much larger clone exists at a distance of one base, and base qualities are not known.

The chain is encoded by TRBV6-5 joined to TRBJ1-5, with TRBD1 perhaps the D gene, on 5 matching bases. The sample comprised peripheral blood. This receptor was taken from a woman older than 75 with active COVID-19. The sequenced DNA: TGTGCCAGCAGTCAGGCGGGGGTTAGTCAGCCCCAGCATTTT. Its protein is CASSQAGVSQPQHF.